This T cell receptor beta chain was retrieved from a study of CD8+CD57+ T cells in acquired aplastic anemia (dated by TCRdb to the late 2010s). About the study as a whole: A mean of about 3 ug of DNA, ranging from roughly 0.2 to 27.4 ug, was extracted from sorted CD4+ and CD8+ cells. CD8+CD57+ expansion was defined as frequency above the mean frequency observed in healthy subjects.

Profiling of TCR beta VDJ combinations and CDR3 sequences used genomic DNA as the template. An Illumina HiSeq 2000 was the platform used for TCR repertoire sequencing. Turning to the authors' computational methods: TRBV/TRBJ rearrangement plots, CDR3 size and DJ length profiles, and Simpson's diversity index were used to evaluate the repertoires. The most abundant DNA sequence in the deep sequencing data was defined as the immunodominant clone. CDR3 amino acid sequences were checked for sharing between subjects and were compared against published repertoires and the VDJdb database. TCRdb applied fastp at Q25 and MiXCR to the public reads, then kept only in-frame beta chains. Rows are unified per CDR3 protein, each entry keeping the most common DNA and genes. V and J calls and clone size were set by TCRdb, not the authors. This sample has approximately 150,000 distinct CDR3 sequences in its table, and over 40% of those were observed once. The top ten clones comprise about 2.9% of the sample.

CDR3 length: 14 amino acids, cysteine to phenylalanine. Solely the CDR3 DNA is kept, with 42 bases framed from the first base. V lost 2 bases and J lost 6 bases; the stretch between them is 8 bases long. Patients chosen for sequencing had shown expansion of CD8+CD57+ cells by flow cytometry. All patients had severe acquired aplastic anemia diagnosed by International Study of Aplastic Anemia and Agranulocytosis and Camitta criteria. At the time blood was sampled, none of the patients had received any therapy. TCR repertoires of sorted CD4+ and CD8+ blood T cells from severe aplastic anemia patients and healthy subjects were deep-sequenced in the study. Patients were enrolled under clinicaltrials.gov protocols 00001620, 01623167, 00001397, 00071045, 00081523 and 00961064 in the USA. Ficoll-Paque density gradient centrifugation was used to isolate peripheral blood mononuclear cells. Before DNA extraction, CD4+ and CD8+ T cells were sorted with FACS or magnetic beads.

In its sample, this clonotype was seen a few times. Its antigen remains undetermined. This sequence may be a read error, since a much larger clone differs from it by one base. What the study reported, not specific to this receptor: Although around 30 CD8+ CDR3 sequences were shared by patients and controls, these sequences appeared highly expressed in patients and within the immunodominant clones of patients. Between patients and healthy controls, no significant difference in CD8+ Simpson's diversity was found (P=0.060).

The chain employs TRBV12-3 or TRBV12-4 and TRBJ1-6, with no D gene named confidently. Material for sequencing was sorted CD4+, CD8+, or CD8+CD57+ T cells (not recorded which) from PBMCs. This TCR came from a human donor with aplastic anemia. CDR3 protein: CASSLRGSNSPLHF. The nucleotide sequence reads TGTGCCAGCAGTTTACGGGGAAGTAATTCACCCCTCCACTTT.